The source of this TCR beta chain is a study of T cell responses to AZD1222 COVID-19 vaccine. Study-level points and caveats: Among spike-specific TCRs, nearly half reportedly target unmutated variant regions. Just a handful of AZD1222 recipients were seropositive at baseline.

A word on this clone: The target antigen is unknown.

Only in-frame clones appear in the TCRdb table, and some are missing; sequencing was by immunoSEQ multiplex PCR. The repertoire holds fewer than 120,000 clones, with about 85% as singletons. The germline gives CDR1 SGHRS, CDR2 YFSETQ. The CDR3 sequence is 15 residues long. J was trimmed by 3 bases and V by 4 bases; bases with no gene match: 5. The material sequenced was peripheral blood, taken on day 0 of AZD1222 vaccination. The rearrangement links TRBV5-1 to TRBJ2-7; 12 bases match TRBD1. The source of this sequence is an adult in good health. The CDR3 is CASSGGQGALYEQYF. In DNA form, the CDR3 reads TGCGCCAGCAGCGGGGGACAGGGGGCCCTCTACGAGCAGTACTTC.